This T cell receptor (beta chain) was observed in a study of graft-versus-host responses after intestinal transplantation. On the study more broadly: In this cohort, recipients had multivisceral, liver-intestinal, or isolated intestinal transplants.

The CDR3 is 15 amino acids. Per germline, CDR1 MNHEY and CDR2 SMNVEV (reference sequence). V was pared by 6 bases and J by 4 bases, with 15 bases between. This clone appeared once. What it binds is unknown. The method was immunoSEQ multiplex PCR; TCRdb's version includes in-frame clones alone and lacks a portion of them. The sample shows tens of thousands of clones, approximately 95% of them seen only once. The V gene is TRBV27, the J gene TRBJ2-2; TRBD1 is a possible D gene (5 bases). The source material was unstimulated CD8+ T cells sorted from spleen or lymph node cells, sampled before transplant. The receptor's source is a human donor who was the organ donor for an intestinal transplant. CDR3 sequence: CASSPRQKLTGELFF. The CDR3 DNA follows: TGTGCCAGCAGCCCCAGACAGAAACTCACCGGGGAGCTGTTTTTT.